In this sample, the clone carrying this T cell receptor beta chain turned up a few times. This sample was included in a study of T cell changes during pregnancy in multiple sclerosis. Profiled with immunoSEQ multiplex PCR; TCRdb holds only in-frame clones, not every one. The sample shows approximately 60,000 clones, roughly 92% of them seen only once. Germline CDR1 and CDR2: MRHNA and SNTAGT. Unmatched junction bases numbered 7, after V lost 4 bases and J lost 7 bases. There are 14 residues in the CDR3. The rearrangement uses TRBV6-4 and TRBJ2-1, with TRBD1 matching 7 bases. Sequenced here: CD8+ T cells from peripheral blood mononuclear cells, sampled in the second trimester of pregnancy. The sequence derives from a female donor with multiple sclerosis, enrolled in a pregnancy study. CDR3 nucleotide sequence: TGTGCCAGCAGTGCCCAGGGGGAGAATAATGAGCAGTTCTTC. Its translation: CASSAQGENNEQFF.